The present entry profiles one TCR beta chain with its context. The CDR3 length is 15 residues. Germline CDR1 SGHTA, CDR2 FQGTGA. Between the trimmed V and J ends, which lost 1 base and 3 bases, there was a span of 9 bases. This specimen belongs to a study of shared clonotypes between healthy human individuals. The assay was immunoSEQ multiplex PCR, and TCRdb's table has in-frame clones only and misses some. The sample carries 650,000 to 750,000 clones, around 72% recorded once. It was into CD45RA+ naive and CD45RA-negative memory subsets that the CD4+ cells were split. V usage is TRBV7-3 and J usage is TRBJ2-2; no clear D. The sample consisted of memory CD4+ T cells sorted from blood. The subset is: CD45RA-negative fraction. This receptor was obtained from a woman aged 30 to 39 in good health. The CDR3 nucleotides read TGTGCCAGCAGCTTAAACACCGCTCACACCGGGGAGCTGTTTTTT. Encoded protein: CASSLNTAHTGELFF.